This TCR beta chain was sequenced in a study of cytomegalovirus exposure and HLA in healthy donors. Study overall: Counted in an early data release were 85 million or so unique TCRs from HLA-typed donors. Ancestry clustering placed about four fifths of around 400 genotyped donors in the Caucasian-associated cluster.

Primers included in the PCR were 60 Vbeta and 13 Jbeta primers. Data came from immunoSEQ multiplex PCR; TCRdb stores just in-frame clones and leaves some out. The sample lists some 100,000 clones, approximately 80% occurring once. Sequenced material: PBMCs. The sequence derives from a man aged 50 to 60 in good health and CMV-seropositive.

CDR3 sequence: CASRSRGGPSRTDTQYF. CDR3 sequence (DNA): TGTGCCAGCAGATCACGGGGGGGCCCCAGCAGGACAGATACGCAGTATTTT. This rearrangement joins TRBV5-6 to TRBJ2-3, with 8 bases fitting TRBD2. There are 17 residues in the CDR3. Germline lookup yields CDR1 SGHDT and CDR2 YYEEEE. Losses at the gene ends were 5 bases for V and 3 bases for J; bases not matched to a gene: 14.